The 11 T cell receptor beta chains below come from one sample, sequenced in a study of blood T cells in healthy people across ages. Through a sample-barcoded 5' primer and a J-beta primer mix, a second PCR was run for roughly 7 to 11 cycles. TCRdb itself ran the 5' RACE reads through MiXCR, one entry per CDR3 protein. The table records approximately 780,000 distinct CDR3 sequences, roughly 25% of them present only once. The same data also contributed to another study, on T cells of mothers and their children.

Sequencing used blood. Receptors originate from a boy between 10 and 17 years old in good health.

This clonotype has only a few counts. The chain recombines TRBV5-5 with TRBJ2-5; D gene ambiguous. The CDR3 extends over 13 amino acids. Trimming pared 0 bases from V and 4 bases from J, leaving 7 bases between. The germline V gene has CDR1 SGHKS and CDR2 YYEKEE (reference sequence). CDR3: CASSLANLETQYF. CDR3 DNA: TGTGCCAGCAGCTTGGCCAACCTAGAGACCCAGTACTTC. Supplemented by reference TRBV5-5 and TRBJ2-5, the full variable domain reads DAGVTQSPTHLIKTRGQQVTLRCSPISGHKSVSWYQQVLGQGPQFIFQYYEKEERGRGNFPDRFSARQFPNYSSELNVNALLLGDSALYLCASSLANLETQYFGPGTRLLVL.

The chain recombines TRBV5-1 with TRBJ2-3, with 10 bases lining up with TRBD2. Germline CDR1 reads SGHRS; CDR2 reads YFSETQ. The CDR3 has 17 residues. The trim removed 0 bases at V and 4 bases at J, leaving 8 bases unmatched. The CDR3 is CASSLGLAGVDADTQYF. For the CDR3, the DNA is TGCGCCAGCAGCTTGGGCCTAGCGGGGGTTGATGCAGATACGCAGTATTTT. Complete variable domain (other parts from reference TRBV5-1 and TRBJ2-3): KAGVTQTPRYLIKTRGQQVTLSCSPISGHRSVSWYQQTPGQGLQFLFEYFSETQRNKGNFPGRFSGRQFSNSRSEMNVSTLELGDSALYLCASSLGLAGVDADTQYFGPGTRLTVL.

This clonotype came up a few times. The chain uses TRBV28 and TRBJ2-4; possibly TRBD2 for D (5 bases). V lost 8 bases and J 0 bases, leaving 11 bases between the germline ends. The CDR3 has 14 residues. CDR1 is MDHEN and CDR2 is SYDVKM in the germline V gene. CDR3 protein: CASADGGAKNIQYF. Here the CDR3 DNA reads TGTGCCAGCGCTGACGGAGGAGCCAAAAACATTCAGTACTTC.

The rearrangement joins TRBV20-1 to TRBJ2-2; D might be TRBD2 (6 bases). The germline gives CDR1 DFQATT, CDR2 SNEGSKA (reference sequence). Trimming took off 4 bases at V and 4 bases at J, with 16 bases between the two ends. The CDR3 covers 15 residues. CDR3 residues: CSATPVGDFTGELFF. CDR3 DNA: TGCAGTGCTACCCCCGTTGGGGACTTCACCGGGGAGCTGTTTTTT.

This clonotype has at least ten counts. The rearrangement uses TRBV5-6 and TRBJ2-4; D might be TRBD1 (6 bases). Germline V gene data show CDR1 as SGHDT and CDR2 as YYEEEE. V was pared by 1 base and J by 15 bases, with 17 bases between. The CDR3 extends over 13 amino acids. Written as DNA, the CDR3 is TGTGCCAGCAGCTTGTTCGCCGGGACATTAGGGTACTTC. This gives the protein CASSLFAGTLGYF. Combining the CDR3 with reference TRBV5-6 and TRBJ2-4 gives the whole variable domain DAGVTQSPTHLIKTRGQQVTLRCSPKSGHDTVSWYQQALGQGPQFIFQYYEEEERQRGNFPDRFSGHQFPNYSSELNVNALLLGDSALYLCASSLFAGTLGYFGAGTRLSVL.

This clonotype has a count of ten or more. This sequence joins TRBV6-2 or TRBV6-3 and TRBJ2-5; D is tentatively TRBD1 or TRBD2 (5 bases each). V was trimmed by 2 bases and J by 7 bases, leaving 11 bases between them. This CDR3 region has 13 residues. Germline-derived CDR1 and CDR2 are MNHEY and SVGEGT. The CDR3 sequence: CASSYRDGVTQYF. In nucleotides, the CDR3 is TGTGCCAGCAGTTACCGGGACGGGGTGACCCAGTACTTC.

This clonotype has just one count. V is TRBV6-1 and J is TRBJ2-5; 7 bases map to TRBD2. TRBJ2-7 explains the end of the DNA better; the J call may be wrong. The CDR3 has 15 residues. Germline V gene sequence: CDR1 MNHNS, CDR2 SASEGT. CDR3 DNA sequence: TGTGCCAGCAGTGAGGGACTAAGTAGCTCCTACGAGCAGTACTTC. It is translated as CASSEGLSSSYEQYF.

The V call is TRBV12-3 or TRBV12-4, the J call TRBJ2-5; weak D call: TRBD2 (6 bases). There are 17 residues in the CDR3. V was cut by 5 bases and J by 1 base, with 20 bases left in between. Here the CDR3 DNA reads TGTGCCAGCAGTCCTCACACTAGCCCGAGGGCCCAAGAGACCCAGTACTTC. This encodes CASSPHTSPRAQETQYF.

The chain recombines TRBV2 with TRBJ2-3, with TRBD2 matching over 14 bases. J lost 0 bases, V lost 2 bases, and 13 bases had no gene match. CDR1 SNHLY and CDR2 FYNNEI come from the germline V gene. The CDR3 has 21 residues. CDR3 bases: TGTGCCAGCAGTGAATTCGGGGGAGGGACTAGCGGGGGTTCTAGCACAGATACGCAGTATTTT. Translation gives CASSEFGGGTSGGSSTDTQYF.

This chain joins TRBV5-1 and TRBJ2-5; 7 bases line up with TRBD2. The J call could be wrong; TRBJ2-1 is a better fit for the DNA end. The V gene's germline CDR1 is SGHRS and CDR2 YFSETQ. The CDR3 is made up of 14 amino acids. CDR3: CASSLSGVNNEQFF. As DNA, the CDR3 is TGCGCCAGCAGCCTGAGCGGGGTCAACAATGAGCAGTTCTTC.

The chain links TRBV6-1 to TRBJ2-6, with D unclear. Germline V gene sequence: CDR1 MNHNS, CDR2 SASEGT. CDR3 length: 16 residues. V shed 6 bases and J shed 0 bases, with 12 bases lying between them. The CDR3 DNA reads as TGTGCCAGCAGCCGCGGACGGATCTCTGGGGCCAACGTCCTGACTTTC. As protein: CASSRGRISGANVLTF.